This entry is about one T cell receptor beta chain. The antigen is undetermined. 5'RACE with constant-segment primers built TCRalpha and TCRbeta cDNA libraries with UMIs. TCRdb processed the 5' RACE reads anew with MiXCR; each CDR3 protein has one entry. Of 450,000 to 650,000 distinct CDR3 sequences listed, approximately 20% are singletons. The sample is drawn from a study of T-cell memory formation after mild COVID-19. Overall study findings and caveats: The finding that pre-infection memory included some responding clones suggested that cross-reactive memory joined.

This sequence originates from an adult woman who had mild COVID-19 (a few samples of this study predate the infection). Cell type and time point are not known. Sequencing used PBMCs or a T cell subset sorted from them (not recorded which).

CDR3 residues: CASSTRGDEKLFF. The CDR3 nucleotides read TGTGCCAGCAGTACGAGAGGTGATGAAAAACTGTTTTTT. This chain links TRBV2 with TRBJ1-4; D is unclear. CDR3 length: 13 amino acids. V dropped 5 bases and J dropped 6 bases, with 10 bases sitting between them. The germline V gene encodes CDR1 SNHLY and CDR2 FYNNEI.